These 5 T cell receptor beta chains share one sample of origin, sequenced in a study of cytomegalovirus exposure and HLA in healthy donors (dated by TCRdb to 2016 to 2017). Libraries were prepared through the immunoSEQ multiplex PCR assay. For the multiplex PCR, a mixture combining 60 forward primers for TCR Vbeta segments and 13 reverse primers for TCR Jbeta segments was used. TCRdb stores this immuneACCESS table with in-frame sequences only. Part of the clones is absent; in the studies checked, under half of the shortfall reflects unresolved V genes, and no reason is known for the rest. A total of around 150,000 clones appear in this sample, about three quarters of them only once. The ten largest clones capture over 1.2% of the sample. Sequenced material: PBMCs. The receptors here all came from a man aged 18 to 29 in good health and CMV-seronegative.

This sequence joins TRBV7-2 and TRBJ2-2, with 8 bases lining up with TRBD2. The CDR3 is 16 amino acids. Per the germline V gene, CDR1 is SGHTA and CDR2 is FQGNSA. V gave up 5 bases and J gave up 0 bases; unmatched junction bases: 5. Written as DNA, the CDR3 is TGTGCCAGCAGCCCTTTAGCGGGACCGAACACCGGGGAGCTGTTTTTT. Its translation: CASSPLAGPNTGELFF.

The chain carries TRBV13 and TRBJ2-2, with a weak D call TRBD1 (5 bases). Trimming shortened V by 1 base and J by 6 bases, and 12 bases separated the two germline ends. The CDR3 contains 15 residues. Germline loops: CDR1 PRHDT, CDR2 FYEKMQ (reference sequence). The CDR3 bases are TGTGCCAGCAGCTTAGCACTTTTGGGGCCCGGGGAGCTGTTTTTT. This gives the protein CASSLALLGPGELFF.

This clone occurred a few times. The chain employs TRBV5-4 and TRBJ2-7; 7 bases are a match to TRBD2. CDR3 length: 16 residues. Trimming removed 0 bases from V and 0 bases from J; junction bases left unmatched: 6. CDR1 is SGHNT and CDR2 is YYREEE in the germline V gene (reference sequence). CDR3 nucleotides: TGTGCCAGCAGCTTGGGGGCTAGCGGTCTCTCCTACGAGCAGTACTTC. This sequence encodes CASSLGASGLSYEQYF.

The DNA for the CDR3 is TGTGCCAGCAGCTTGGGGGTGGGGACACCCTACGAGCAGTACTTC. Translated, it gives CASSLGVGTPYEQYF. This chain links TRBV5-4 with TRBJ2-7, with a tentative D call TRBD1 (6 bases). The CDR3 extends over 15 amino acids. Germline-derived CDR1 and CDR2 are SGHNT and YYREEE (reference sequence). Trimming cost V 0 bases and J 2 bases, with 12 bases left between them. The full variable domain, in which reference TRBV5-4 and TRBJ2-7 provide the parts outside the CDR3, is ETGVTQSPTHLIKTRGQQVTLRCSSQSGHNTVSWYQQALGQGPQFIFQYYREEENGRGNFPPRFSGLQFPNYSSELNVNALELDDSALYLCASSLGVGTPYEQYFGPGTRLTVT.

V gene TRBV7-9 combines with J gene TRBJ1-4; D call uncertain. Germline CDR1 SEHNR, CDR2 FQNEAQ (reference sequence). V was trimmed by 2 bases and J by 5 bases, leaving 6 bases between them. The CDR3 covers 13 residues. The CDR3 protein is CASSLTGNEKLFF. As DNA, the CDR3 is TGTGCCAGCAGCTTAACGGGAAATGAAAAACTGTTTTTT.